The rows below give T cell receptor beta chains drawn from one sample of a study of shared clonotypes between healthy human individuals. Here immunoSEQ multiplex PCR was the method, and the copy in TCRdb shows in-frame clones only, minus some. Here the sample spans a few million clones, 92% being singletons. The sequenced sample consisted of naive CD4+ T cells from PBMCs. The source of these receptors is a man younger than 30 in good health. Some clones in this sample may be carry-over from other donors' samples. The CDR3 runs from the conserved cysteine through the conserved F or W. The order of the fields is V gene, J gene, clone size, D gene, CDR3 protein, CDR3 DNA. A D gene is named only where the DNA matches it firmly. For some rows the clone size is stated as once, few or many, or as a class when expanded; others skip it.

TRBV19	TRBJ1-2	once	-	CASFYSPYGYTF	TGTGCCAGCTTCTACAGCCCCTATGGCTACACCTTC
TRBV5-4	TRBJ2-2	-	TRBD1	CASSSTGDTGELFF	TGTGCCAGCAGCTCAACAGGGGACACCGGGGAGCTGTTTTTT
TRBV5-1	TRBJ2-2	-	TRBD1	CASSLSQGANTGELFF	TGCGCCAGCAGCTTGAGTCAGGGGGCGAACACCGGGGAGCTGTTTTTT
TRBV4-1	TRBJ2-7	-	TRBD2	CASSQTLAGSYEQYF	TGCGCCAGCAGCCAAACACTAGCGGGATCCTACGAGCAGTACTTC
TRBV27	TRBJ2-1	-	-	CASSLQDSLGSYNEQFF	TGTGCCAGCAGTCTACAAGATTCCCTAGGGTCCTACAATGAGCAGTTCTTC
TRBV6-1	TRBJ2-2	-	TRBD1	CATRPRTGHTGELFF	TGTGCCACCCGCCCGAGGACAGGGCACACCGGGGAGCTGTTTTTT
TRBV19	TRBJ2-2	-	TRBD2	CASSKLAGGNTGELFF	TGTGCCAGTAGTAAACTAGCGGGAGGGAACACCGGGGAGCTGTTTTTT
TRBV15	TRBJ2-1	-	-	CATSTTGVSYNEQFF	TGTGCCACCAGCACAACAGGAGTCTCCTACAATGAGCAGTTCTTC
TRBV4-1	TRBJ1-1	-	-	CASRSANTEAFF	TGCGCCAGCAGAAGCGCGAACACTGAAGCTTTCTTT
TRBV6-6	TRBJ1-4	-	-	CASSYGATGYNEKLFF	TGTGCCAGCAGTTACGGTGCTACAGGGTATAATGAAAAACTGTTTTTT
TRBV28	TRBJ1-2	-	-	CASSSKHSSLPYGYTF	TGTGCCAGCAGTTCGAAGCACAGTTCTCTCCCTTATGGCTACACCTTC
TRBV18	TRBJ1-1	-	TRBD1	CASSQGDRNTEAFF	TGTGCCAGCTCACAAGGGGACAGGAACACTGAAGCTTTCTTT
TRBV2	TRBJ2-1	-	TRBD2	CASSEVAGGGYNEQFF	TGTGCCAGCAGTGAAGTAGCGGGAGGTGGGTACAATGAGCAGTTCTTC
TRBV5-1	TRBJ1-5	-	-	CASSAGTSNQPQHF	TGCGCCAGCAGCGCCGGGACTAGCAATCAGCCCCAGCATTTT
TRBV18	TRBJ2-5	-	-	CASSFRAIEETQYF	TGTGCCAGCTCATTCCGGGCTATAGAAGAGACCCAGTACTTC
TRBV11-2	TRBJ2-1	-	-	CASSLLLGLDYNEQFF	TGTGCCAGCAGCTTACTATTAGGACTGGACTACAATGAGCAGTTCTTC
TRBV28	TRBJ2-7	once	-	CASSALGAYEQYF	TGTGCCAGCAGCGCCCTAGGGGCCTACGAGCAGTACTTC
TRBV7-6	TRBJ2-7	-	-	CASSLAGNPLPKEQYF	TGTGCCAGCAGCTTAGCGGGGAACCCCTTACCTAAAGAGCAGTACTTC
TRBV9	TRBJ2-2	-	TRBD1	CASSVTGKTGELFF	TGTGCCAGCAGCGTGACAGGGAAGACCGGGGAGCTGTTTTTT
TRBV7-2	TRBJ2-7	-	-	CASSSKGGSSGRDEQYF	TGTGCCAGCAGCTCTAAGGGGGGGTCTAGCGGCCGGGACGAGCAGTACTTC
TRBV2	TRBJ1-3	-	TRBD1	CASSVEGAEGNTIYF	TGTGCCAGCAGTGTCGAGGGGGCAGAAGGAAACACCATATATTTT
TRBV11-3	TRBJ2-2	-	-	CASSLAADTGELFF	TGTGCCAGCAGCTTAGCGGCCGACACCGGGGAGCTGTTTTTT
TRBV6-5	TRBJ2-7	-	TRBD1	CASSPSGTGRYEQYF	TGTGCCAGCAGTCCTTCGGGGACAGGTCGCTACGAGCAGTACTTC
TRBV5-4	TRBJ2-3	-	TRBD1	CASSLTSHRGADTQYF	TGTGCCAGCAGCTTAACCTCCCACAGGGGGGCAGATACGCAGTATTTT
TRBV5-5	TRBJ2-1	-	-	CASSLMGGRNEQFF	TGTGCCAGCAGCTTGATGGGGGGCAGGAATGAGCAGTTCTTC
TRBV10-3	TRBJ1-2	-	-	CAISGFGRSRPSHIRNYGYTF	TGTGCCATCAGTGGGTTTGGGCGGAGTAGACCCTCACACATCAGAAACTATGGCTACACCTTC
TRBV6-1	TRBJ2-2	-	TRBD2	CASIRLAGGTGELFF	TGTGCCAGCATTCGGCTAGCGGGAGGCACCGGGGAGCTGTTTTTT
TRBV7-2	TRBJ1-5	few	-	CASSVDSSGNQPQHF	TGTGCCAGCAGCGTCGATTCCTCAGGCAATCAGCCCCAGCATTTT
TRBV7-2	TRBJ2-1	-	-	CASSLGGTRLSSYNEQFF	TGTGCCAGCAGCTTAGGGGGGACCCGGCTGAGCTCCTACAATGAGCAGTTCTTC
TRBV2	TRBJ2-1	-	-	CASNLEGGGIEQFF	TGTGCCAGCAATCTAGAAGGAGGGGGGATTGAGCAGTTCTTC
TRBV5-1	TRBJ2-7	-	TRBD2	CASSLPFLAGVNYEQYF	TGCGCCAGCAGCTTGCCTTTCCTAGCGGGAGTTAACTACGAGCAGTACTTC
TRBV4-1	TRBJ2-7	-	TRBD1	CASSHDHRDRVYGQYF	TGCGCCAGCAGCCATGATCACCGGGACAGGGTCTACGGGCAGTACTTC
TRBV7-9	TRBJ1-2	-	-	CASSRTTANGYTF	TGTGCCAGCAGCCGTACTACAGCGAATGGCTACACCTTC
TRBV28	TRBJ1-4	once	TRBD1	CASRRPGQGREKLFF	TGTGCCAGCAGACGACCGGGACAGGGAAGAGAAAAACTGTTTTTT